The TCR beta chain under discussion was sequenced for a study of read filtering for tumor transcriptome and immune sequencing. Germline assignment: CDR1 SEHNR and CDR2 FQNEAQ (reference sequence). Trimming shortened V by 5 bases and J by 4 bases, and 14 bases separated the two germline ends. This CDR3 comprises 14 residues. At least ten counts were recorded for this clonotype. The library was built from about 0.4 ug RNA with molecular barcoded adaptors for alpha/delta and beta/gamma chains. MiXCR, applied by TCRdb to the reads, yields one record per CDR3 protein. The table records around 26,000 distinct CDR3 sequences, about 15% of them present only once.

The specimen sequenced was a population of CD138-negative cells sorted from bone marrow. This clonotype was sampled from a donor aged 40 or over with multiple myeloma. This chain uses TRBV7-9 with TRBJ1-2; possible D gene TRBD1, 6 bases. The CDR3 DNA reads TGTGCCAGCAGCAACTGGACAGCCAGCTATGGCTACACCTTC. As protein: CASSNWTASYGYTF. The entire variable domain, with the rest obtained from reference TRBV7-9 and TRBJ1-2, is as follows: DTGVSQNPRHKITKRGQNVTFRCDPISEHNRLYWYRQTLGQGPEFLTYFQNEAQLEKSRLLSDRFSAERPKGSFSTLEIQRTEQGDSAMYLCASSNWTASYGYTFGSGTRLTVV.